This T cell receptor beta chain was identified during a study of T-cell reconstitution after alpha-beta-depleted transplantation in children (TCRdb year 2016). Context from the whole study: T-cell immune reconstitution after TCRalphabeta/CD19-depleted allogeneic hematopoietic cell transplantation in children was quantitatively tracked in the study by means of TCR repertoire profiling.

This clonotype has only a few counts. No antigen is known for it. Per-base quality was not reported, and no clone a single base away is much larger than it. CDR1 and CDR2, per the germline V gene (reference sequence), are SEHNR and FQNEAQ. Including cysteine and phenylalanine, the CDR3 has 15 amino acids. Only CDR3 DNA is held: 45 bases, read in frame from base 1. V gives up 1 base and J gives up 3 bases, and the segment between their germline ends measures 12 bases. The library relied on PCR. Sequenced using an Illumina HiSeq 2500. To normalize quantification of the TCRbeta repertoire, the TCR libraries were built with molecular barcoding that relied on unique molecular identifiers. The public reads were quality trimmed at Q25 with fastp and then assembled into clones with MiXCR by TCRdb, keeping productive beta chains. For every CDR3 protein sequence, its rows merge into one entry that carries the most common genes and DNA. Counted in this sample were around 380,000 distinct CDR3 sequences; 11% of them appeared once. Roughly 6% of the sample rests with the top ten.

The clonotype originates from a human donor who donated a stem cell graft to a child with acute myeloid leukemia. This specimen consisted of PBMCs from the stem cell graft donor, obtained from the stem cell graft. The chain links TRBV7-9 with TRBJ2-5, with no confident D gene call. At the DNA level, the sequence is TGTGCCAGCAGCTTAGATCCGGGTACAAAAGAGACCCAGTACTTC. The resulting protein is CASSLDPGTKETQYF.